Below, 8 T cell receptor beta chains from the same sample are listed, as sequenced in a study of TIL therapy for anti-PD-1-resistant metastatic lung cancer. Time point here: pre-treatment sample, taken before nivolumab and TIL therapy. The libraries were made with immunoSEQ v3. The repertoire was sequenced with immunoSEQ multiplex PCR; TCRdb's copy has only in-frame clones and lacks some. The profile shows approximately 40,000 clones, about 73% of them singletons. The sequences come from blood, collected at baseline. These receptors were obtained from a person aged 25-79 years with non-small cell lung cancer.

This chain joins TRBV5-1 and TRBJ1-4; D is unclear. This CDR3 spans 15 amino acids. Trimming removed 4 bases at V and 0 bases at J, with 10 bases between. Germline assignment: CDR1 SGHRS and CDR2 YFSETQ. CDR3 DNA: TGCGCCAGCAGCAGGACCGGCGCAACTAATGAAAAACTGTTTTTT. It encodes CASSRTGATNEKLFF.

The J gene is TRBJ2-7, the V gene TRBV5-5; 7 positions match TRBD2. The J segment lost 2 bases and the V segment lost 0 bases, leaving 5 bases of the junction unmatched. This CDR3 has 15 residues. CDR1 and CDR2 from the germline V gene are SGHKS and YYEKEE (reference sequence). The CDR3 loop reads CASSLGPGRTYEQYF. For the CDR3, the DNA is TGTGCCAGCAGCTTGGGACCCGGGAGGACCTACGAGCAGTACTTC.

The chain has TRBV27 and TRBJ2-7, with unresolved D. Germline V gives CDR1 MNHEY, CDR2 SMNVEV (reference sequence). The CDR3 extends over 13 amino acids. Trimming shortened V by 6 bases and J by 2 bases, and 11 bases separated the two germline ends. The CDR3 DNA reads TGTGCCAGCAGCCAGACGTTTACCTACGAGCAGTACTTC. Translated: CASSQTFTYEQYF.

The chain links TRBV9 to TRBJ2-2, with D unclear. The germline V gene encodes CDR1 SGDLS and CDR2 YYNGEE. The CDR3 sequence is 13 residues long. Trimming took 0 bases from V and 7 from J, leaving 7 bases between them. In DNA form, the CDR3 reads TGTGCCAGCAGCGTAGCTGGCAGCGGGGAGCTGTTTTTT. Translated: CASSVAGSGELFF. The variable domain in full, completed from reference TRBV9 and TRBJ2-2, reads DSGVTQTPKHLITATGQRVTLRCSPRSGDLSVYWYQQSLDQGLQFLIQYYNGEERAKGNILERFSAQQFPDLHSELNLSSLELGDSALYFCASSVAGSGELFFGEGSRLTVL.

The gene calls are TRBV28 and TRBJ2-5, with D hard to call. V lost 5 bases to trimming and J lost 4 bases, with 11 bases between them. The CDR3 spans 13 residues. Germline CDR1 reads MDHEN; CDR2 reads SYDVKM. This CDR3 is CASSTARRETQYF. The CDR3, as DNA: TGTGCCAGCAGTACAGCAAGGCGAGAGACCCAGTACTTC.

The chain has TRBV7-8 and TRBJ1-2, with a tentative D call TRBD1 (5 bases). Trimming took off 5 bases at V and 5 bases at J, with 12 bases between the two ends. The CDR3 contains 13 residues. The V gene's germline CDR1 is SGHVS and CDR2 FQNEAQ. The CDR3, as DNA: TGTGCCAGCAGCCAGGTTGAGGGGTATGGCTACACCTTC. This codes for CASSQVEGYGYTF.

V and J are TRBV28 and TRBJ1-4; 9 nucleotides align to TRBD1. V lost 7 bases, J lost 5 bases, and 5 bases stayed unmatched. Germline V gives CDR1 MDHEN, CDR2 SYDVKM. CDR3 size: 14 residues. CDR3 sequence (DNA): TGTGCCAGCACACCGGGACAGGGCAATGAAAAACTGTTTTTT. Its protein is CASTPGQGNEKLFF.

The sample holds one count of this clone. The chain uses TRBV4-1 and TRBJ2-7; D unclear. V dropped 4 bases and J dropped 2 bases, with 18 bases sitting between them. Germline V lookup: CDR1 MGHRA, CDR2 YSYEKL. CDR3 length equals 16 residues. CDR3: CASSPTNDRITYEQYF. CDR3 nucleotides: TGCGCCAGCAGCCCCACTAATGACCGCATCACCTACGAGCAGTACTTC.